The 21 T cell receptor beta chains presented below share a single source sample, sequenced in a study of vaccination and CD4 T cells after COVID-19. An Oncomine TCR Beta short-read assay was used to sequence the DNA from cultured CD4+ T cells. Each CDR3 protein gets one entry after TCRdb re-called the PCR reads with MiXCR. Among about 24,000 distinct CDR3 sequences listed, under 50% were seen once. Described time point: late sampling 161 to 241 days after vaccination in three convalescent patients. Indicated treatment: approximately nine-day PBMC culture with coronavirus spike peptide pools or control peptides (ViraFEST assay). Their recognized antigens are unknown. The sample consisted of CD4+ T cells from blood, cultured in vitro, taken about 7 months after SARS-CoV-2 vaccination. The receptors originated from a human donor who had recovered from COVID-19.

The CDR3 sequence is CASGGNGAEQFF. CDR3 coding DNA: TGTGCCAGTGGAGGGAACGGGGCTGAGCAGTTCTTC. J is TRBJ2-1 and V is TRBV19; weak D call: TRBD2 (6 bases). With 8 bases removed from V and 9 bases from J, the gap between germline ends came to 14 bases. CDR3 size: 12 residues. Germline CDR1 reads LNHDA; CDR2 reads SQIVND (reference sequence). Drawing the rest from reference TRBV19 and TRBJ2-1, the complete variable domain is DGGITQSPKYLFRKEGQNVTLSCEQNLNHDAMYWYRQDPGQGLRLIYYSQIVNDFQKGDIAEGYSVSREKKESFPLTVTSAQKNPTAFYLCASGGNGAEQFFGPGTRLTVL.

A few counts support this clonotype. V usage is TRBV20-1 and J usage is TRBJ2-7; tentatively, D is TRBD1 or TRBD2 (5 bases each). V was trimmed by 4 bases and J by 0 bases, leaving 16 bases between them. CDR1 and CDR2 from the germline V gene are DFQATT and SNEGSKA (reference sequence). The length of the CDR3 is 15 residues. The CDR3 here is CSATSLRDPSYEQYF. CDR3 nucleotides: TGCAGTGCTACCTCCCTTAGGGACCCCTCCTACGAGCAGTACTTC.

This chain uses TRBV2 with TRBJ2-7, with a tentative D call TRBD1 (6 bases). CDR1 and CDR2 from the germline V gene are SNHLY and FYNNEI. Between the trimmed V and J ends, which lost 6 bases and 5 bases, there was a span of 17 bases. This CDR3 has 14 residues. The CDR3 here is CASSYRVPGHEQYF. Written as DNA, the CDR3 is TGTGCCAGCAGCTACAGGGTCCCGGGTCACGAGCAGTACTTC.

There are a few counts of this clonotype. CDR3: CASSIGTRFNEQFF. The DNA for the CDR3 is TGTGCCAGTAGTATAGGGACTAGGTTCAATGAGCAGTTCTTC. J is TRBJ2-1 and V is TRBV19; 7 bases line up with TRBD2. Germline V gives CDR1 LNHDA, CDR2 SQIVND (reference sequence). V dropped 1 base and J dropped 6; count of bases not matched to a gene: 3. The CDR3 length is 14 residues.

The chain has TRBV24-1 and TRBJ1-1; D ambiguous. Trimming shortened V by 4 bases and J by 1 base, and 9 bases separated the two germline ends. The CDR3 sequence is 14 residues long. CDR1 KGHDR and CDR2 SFDVKD come from the germline V gene. The CDR3 sequence: CATSEDGKNTEAFF. The CDR3 DNA sequence: TGTGCCACCAGTGAGGACGGGAAGAACACTGAAGCTTTCTTT.

This clonotype was counted only a few times. The chain carries TRBV20-1 and TRBJ1-1; D uncertain. The germline V and J ends were trimmed by 2 bases and 3 bases, with 10 bases remaining between them. CDR1 DFQATT and CDR2 SNEGSKA come from the germline V gene (reference sequence). This CDR3 contains 13 residues. Here the CDR3 DNA reads TGCAGTGCTAGACCGTTCGGGGACACTGAAGCTTTCTTT. Amino acid sequence: CSARPFGDTEAFF.

The chain uses TRBV5-4 and TRBJ2-3, with D tentatively TRBD2 (5 bases). The germline V gene encodes CDR1 SGHNT and CDR2 YYREEE (reference sequence). This CDR3 is 15 amino acids long. Between the trimmed V and J ends, which lost 1 base and 4 bases, there was a span of 13 bases. The DNA for the CDR3 is TGTGCCAGCAGCTTGTTCGGGTCTAGCCCAGATACGCAGTATTTT. This sequence encodes CASSLFGSSPDTQYF. Drawing the rest from reference TRBV5-4 and TRBJ2-3, the complete variable domain is ETGVTQSPTHLIKTRGQQVTLRCSSQSGHNTVSWYQQALGQGPQFIFQYYREEENGRGNFPPRFSGLQFPNYSSELNVNALELDDSALYLCASSLFGSSPDTQYFGPGTRLTVL.

The chain employs TRBV20-1 and TRBJ1-2, with 7 bases matching TRBD1. The length of the CDR3 is 16 residues. V lost 0 bases and J lost 4; bases outside the gene matches: 11. Looked up from germline, CDR1 is DFQATT and CDR2 is SNEGSKA (reference sequence). CDR3 bases: TGCAGTGCTAGAGATCTCAGGGGGGCCATTATCTATGGCTACACCTTC. Translation gives CSARDLRGAIIYGYTF.

The J gene is TRBJ2-3, the V gene TRBV7-2; TRBD2 agrees at 8 bases. The CDR3 consists of 13 residues. Losses at the gene ends were 5 bases for V and 6 bases for J; bases not matched to a gene: 4. Germline values: CDR1 SGHTA, CDR2 FQGNSA. The CDR3 DNA reads as TGTGCCAGCAGCGCCGGACTAGCCGATACGCAGTATTTT. Translation gives CASSAGLADTQYF. Full variable domain (outside the CDR3, taken from reference TRBV7-2 and TRBJ2-3): GAGVSQSPSNKVTEKGKDVELRCDPISGHTALYWYRQSLGQGLEFLIYFQGNSAPDKSGLPSDRFSAERTGGSVSTLTIQRTQQEDSAVYLCASSAGLADTQYFGPGTRLTVL.

This clonotype was seen a few times. The J gene is TRBJ2-2, the V gene TRBV11-1, with TRBD1 matching over 10 bases. CDR3 length: 15 residues. Germline-derived CDR1 and CDR2 are SGHAT and FQDESV (reference sequence). J was trimmed by 7 bases and V by 5 bases; bases with no gene match: 7. CDR3 DNA: TGTGCCAGCAGCGCCGACAGGGGGCGGGACGGGGAGCTGTTTTTT. Translation: CASSADRGRDGELFF.

The CDR3 here is CASSVAGSTDTQYF. CDR3 DNA sequence: TGTGCCTCCTCGGTCGCGGGGAGCACAGATACGCAGTATTTT. The chain employs TRBV10-3 and TRBJ2-3, with a possible D match to TRBD2 (6 bases). The V gene lost 11 bases and the J gene lost 0 bases, with 15 bases spanning the gap. This CDR3 comprises 14 residues. From germline, CDR1 is ENHRY and CDR2 SYGVKD.

This clonotype occurred a few times. This rearrangement joins TRBV7-6 to TRBJ2-6, with D possibly TRBD2 on 6 matching bases. CDR3 length equals 18 residues. Germline V CDR1 and CDR2: SGHVS, FNYEAQ. Trimming cost V 5 bases and J 4 bases, with 21 bases left between them. Here the CDR3 reads CASSPRWRDSSGANVLTF. Written as DNA, the CDR3 is TGTGCCAGCAGCCCCAGGTGGAGGGACTCATCAGGGGCCAACGTCCTGACTTTC.

The chain uses TRBV7-2 and TRBJ1-1, with TRBD1 as a possible D gene (6 bases). V was trimmed by 2 bases and J by 10 bases, leaving 11 bases between them. This CDR3 spans 12 amino acids. Germline loops: CDR1 SGHTA, CDR2 FQGNSA. The CDR3 nucleotides read TGTGCCAGCAGCTTACAGGGGATGGGAGCTTTCTTT. Protein product: CASSLQGMGAFF.

This clonotype was observed a few times. The chain joins TRBV20-1 to TRBJ2-7, with TRBD2 identical over 11 bases. Germline loops: CDR1 DFQATT, CDR2 SNEGSKA (reference sequence). J lost 6 bases, V lost 6 bases, and 7 bases had no gene match. This CDR3 is built from 13 residues. The CDR3 loop reads CSAIPGLAAEQYF. The CDR3 nucleotides read TGCAGTGCCATTCCGGGACTAGCGGCCGAGCAGTACTTC.

The chain carries TRBV28 and TRBJ2-1, with D hard to call. The V end lost 5 bases, the J end lost 9 bases, and 8 bases lay between the germline ends. Germline-derived CDR1 and CDR2 are MDHEN and SYDVKM. CDR3 length equals 11 residues. The CDR3 sequence: CASSPRLEQFF. The CDR3 DNA reads as TGTGCCAGCAGTCCGCGACTTGAGCAGTTCTTC.

The V gene is TRBV28, the J gene TRBJ1-2; 7 bases are a match to TRBD1. Germline V gene sequence: CDR1 MDHEN, CDR2 SYDVKM. The junction had 8 bases not matched to a gene; V was cut back by 5 bases and J by 2 bases. This CDR3 has 15 amino acids. CDR3 sequence: CASSQPGQQNYGYTF. CDR3 sequence (DNA): TGTGCCAGCAGTCAACCGGGACAGCAGAACTATGGCTACACCTTC.

In its sample, this clonotype was seen a few times. V and J are TRBV7-9 and TRBJ2-1; TRBD2 aligns across 8 bases. The CDR3 length is 14 residues. Per the germline V gene, CDR1 is SEHNR and CDR2 is FQNEAQ (reference sequence). Trimming at V came to 4 bases and at J to 7 bases, leaving 6 bases not matched to a gene. CDR3 sequence reads: CASSWGTRGNEQFF. The DNA of the CDR3 is TGTGCCAGCAGCTGGGGGACTAGGGGGAATGAGCAGTTCTTC.

The chain uses TRBV7-2 and TRBJ2-2; a weak D match, TRBD1 (5 bases). The V gene's germline CDR1 is SGHTA and CDR2 FQGNSA. V dropped 5 bases and J dropped 6 bases, with 13 bases sitting between them. The CDR3 loop spans 14 amino acids. CDR3 nucleotide sequence: TGTGCCAGCAGCCGAATAGGGGTATCCGGGGAGCTGTTTTTT. Protein sequence: CASSRIGVSGELFF.

There are a few counts of this clonotype. The CDR3 region has the DNA TGTGCCAGCCACGGCTATGGCTACACCTTC. Amino acids: CASHGYGYTF. This rearrangement joins TRBV6-1 to TRBJ1-2; D is unclear. The CDR3 consists of 10 residues. Germline CDR1 MNHNS, CDR2 SASEGT. V lost 8 bases to trimming and J lost 4 bases, with 5 bases between them.

The CDR3 spells CASRGWAGGNTGELFF. Here the CDR3 DNA reads TGTGCCAGCAGGGGATGGGCAGGGGGCAACACCGGGGAGCTGTTTTTT. The chain joins TRBV2 to TRBJ2-2; 8 bases match TRBD1. Germline V CDR1 and CDR2: SNHLY, FYNNEI. The CDR3 loop spans 16 amino acids. Trimming cost V 6 bases and J 2 bases; bases outside gene matches: 8.

This clonotype occurred a few times. J is TRBJ2-3 and V is TRBV20-1, with D perhaps matching TRBD1 (5 bases). V lost 6 bases and J 0 bases, leaving 10 bases between the germline ends. Germline-derived CDR1 and CDR2 are DFQATT and SNEGSKA (reference sequence). This CDR3 has 13 residues. The CDR3 DNA is TGCAGTGCCCTCGACAGCAGCACAGATACGCAGTATTTT. Translating it yields CSALDSSTDTQYF.